These 17 T cell receptor beta chains originate from one sample sequenced in a study of blood T cells in healthy people across ages. It was with a sample-barcoded 5' primer and a J-beta primer mix that a second PCR of about 6 to 12 cycles was run. TCRdb called the 5' RACE reads again in MiXCR, with one record for every CDR3 protein. The data hold around 1,000,000 distinct CDR3 sequences, with under 40% observed a single time. Sequenced: blood. Receptor source: a man aged 18 to 29 in good health.

This clonotype has a handful of counts. The rearrangement links TRBV12-3 or TRBV12-4 to TRBJ1-2; no definite D call. The CDR3 consists of 13 residues. V lost 7 bases to trimming and J lost 2 bases, with 11 bases between them. In nucleotides, the CDR3 is TGTGCCAGCACCCCCGGAACCAACTATGGCTACACCTTC. Its translation is CASTPGTNYGYTF.

The sample holds a few counts of this clonotype. This chain connects TRBV12-3 or TRBV12-4 to TRBJ2-7; D gene ambiguous. Trimming took off 2 bases at V and 2 bases at J, with 13 bases between the two ends. The CDR3 spans 15 residues. The CDR3 DNA follows: TGTGCCAGCAGTTTATCCCATGGCCTCGCCTACGAGCAGTACTTC. The encoded protein is CASSLSHGLAYEQYF.

The chain links TRBV2 to TRBJ2-1; D perhaps matches TRBD2 (5 bases). Trimming pared 7 bases from V and 4 bases from J, leaving 17 bases between. Per the germline V gene, CDR1 is SNHLY and CDR2 is FYNNEI. This CDR3 is 15 amino acids long. CDR3 loop: CASKQVGDQYNEQFF. In nucleotides, the CDR3 is TGTGCCAGCAAGCAGGTGGGAGACCAGTACAATGAGCAGTTCTTC.

This chain links TRBV9 with TRBJ1-6; D ambiguous. In germline, CDR1 is SGDLS, CDR2 YYNGEE. The CDR3 loop spans 12 amino acids. Trimming pared 0 bases from V and 7 bases from J, leaving 2 bases between. The CDR3 DNA reads TGTGCCAGCAGCGTAGCCAATTCACCCCTCCACTTT. Residues: CASSVANSPLHF. The entire variable domain, with the rest obtained from reference TRBV9 and TRBJ1-6, is as follows: DSGVTQTPKHLITATGQRVTLRCSPRSGDLSVYWYQQSLDQGLQFLIQYYNGEERAKGNILERFSAQQFPDLHSELNLSSLELGDSALYFCASSVANSPLHFGNGTRLTVT.

This clonotype was detected once. The rearrangement links TRBV20-1 to TRBJ1-1, with 10 bases matching TRBD1. CDR3 size: 14 residues. The germline CDR1 and CDR2 sequences are DFQATT and SNEGSKA (reference sequence). The trim removed 0 bases at V and 7 bases at J, leaving 5 bases unmatched. The CDR3 DNA follows: TGCAGTGCTAGAGATACTGACAGGGGGCGTGAAGCTTTCTTT. It translates to CSARDTDRGREAFF.

This clonotype was picked up a small number of times. V gene TRBV5-1 combines with J gene TRBJ2-7, with a tentative D call TRBD2 (6 bases). Germline CDR1 SGHRS, CDR2 YFSETQ. There are 16 residues in the CDR3. Trimming took 4 bases from V and 4 from J, leaving 21 bases between them. In DNA, the CDR3 is TGCGCCAGCAGCCCCGAACCTTCCGGGAGTTTGTACGAGCAGTACTTC. Its translation is CASSPEPSGSLYEQYF. Full variable domain (missing parts from reference TRBV5-1 and TRBJ2-7): KAGVTQTPRYLIKTRGQQVTLSCSPISGHRSVSWYQQTPGQGLQFLFEYFSETQRNKGNFPGRFSGRQFSNSRSEMNVSTLELGDSALYLCASSPEPSGSLYEQYFGPGTRLTVT.

The genes are TRBV7-2 and TRBJ2-5; no clear D. The CDR3 has 13 residues. From germline, CDR1 is SGHTA and CDR2 FQGNSA. The V end was cut by 5 bases, the J end by 1 base, with 8 bases between. The CDR3 protein is CASSVETQETQYF. Written as DNA, the CDR3 is TGTGCCAGCAGCGTTGAGACCCAAGAGACCCAGTACTTC.

This clonotype was observed many times. This sequence joins TRBV20-1 and TRBJ2-1; 7 bases agree with TRBD1. With 3 bases clipped from V and 8 bases from J, the junction kept 7 bases outside the gene matches. The CDR3 covers 13 residues. CDR1 is DFQATT, CDR2 SNEGSKA, per germline (reference sequence). CDR3 residues: CSASRQGSDEQFF. The CDR3 DNA sequence: TGCAGTGCTAGTAGACAGGGATCCGATGAGCAGTTCTTC.

The chain joins TRBV5-5 to TRBJ1-5; no reliable D call. The germline V gene has CDR1 SGHKS and CDR2 YYEKEE (reference sequence). This CDR3 has 13 residues. The ends were cut back, 4 bases at V and 7 bases at J, with 12 bases in the middle. CDR3 coding DNA: TGTGCCAGCAGCCACCGACCCCACCAGCCCCAGCATTTT. Amino acid sequence: CASSHRPHQPQHF.

J is TRBJ1-4 and V is TRBV20-1, with D tentatively TRBD1 (6 bases). Trimming cost V 8 bases and J 5 bases, with 12 bases left between them. This CDR3 comprises 12 residues. CDR1 and CDR2 (germline): DFQATT, SNEGSKA (reference sequence). As DNA, the CDR3 is TGCAGTTTGGACAGAGTGAATGAAAAACTGTTTTTT. Its translation is CSLDRVNEKLFF.

The chain couples TRBV2 to TRBJ1-6; D call uncertain. The germline gives CDR1 SNHLY, CDR2 FYNNEI. The CDR3 is 14 amino acids. The V and J ends lost 6 bases and 10 bases respectively, with 16 bases between them. The CDR3 region is CASREGGFSSPLHF. CDR3 nucleotides: TGTGCCAGCAGGGAGGGCGGCTTTAGCTCACCCCTCCACTTT.

This clonotype came up a few times. The chain combines TRBV7-7 with TRBJ2-1, with no clear D. The V gene's germline CDR1 is SSHAT and CDR2 FNYEAQ (reference sequence). Trimming left V 5 bases short and J 0 bases short, with 11 bases between. The CDR3 runs to 15 residues. CDR3 coding DNA: TGTGCCAGCAGCCTTGGCGTTCACTCCTACAATGAGCAGTTCTTC. Residues: CASSLGVHSYNEQFF.

The chain combines TRBV12-5 with TRBJ2-5; TRBD2 might be the D (5 bases). V was shortened by 1 base and J by 3 bases, with 12 bases between the two germline ends. This CDR3 contains 15 residues. Germline-derived CDR1 and CDR2 are LGHNT and FRNRAP. The chain's CDR3 is CASGLDISGKETQYF. The CDR3, as DNA: TGTGCTAGTGGTTTGGACATTTCCGGGAAAGAGACCCAGTACTTC. The variable domain in full, completed from reference TRBV12-5 and TRBJ2-5, reads DARVTQTPRHKVTEMGQEVTMRCQPILGHNTVFWYRQTMMQGLELLAYFRNRAPLDDSGMPKDRFSAEMPDATLATLKIQPSEPRDSAVYFCASGLDISGKETQYFGPGTRLLVL.

The chain couples TRBV28 to TRBJ2-3; D is uncertain. CDR3 length: 14 residues. V gave up 5 bases and J gave up 0 bases, with 9 bases separating them. Germline CDR1 MDHEN, CDR2 SYDVKM. CDR3 sequence: CASSVDTSTDTQYF. CDR3 DNA sequence: TGTGCCAGCAGTGTGGATACTAGCACAGATACGCAGTATTTT.

This chain uses TRBV30 with TRBJ1-2; TRBD1 aligns across 10 bases. The V segment lost 8 bases and the J segment 7 bases; nucleotides outside the gene matches: 4. Germline lookup yields CDR1 GTSNPN and CDR2 SVGIG (reference sequence). The CDR3 has 11 residues. CDR3 residues: CAGQGVGGYTF. In DNA form, the CDR3 reads TGTGCCGGACAGGGGGTTGGTGGCTACACCTTC.

The chain carries TRBV20-1 and TRBJ1-3, with TRBD1 matching over 7 bases. CDR1 is DFQATT, CDR2 SNEGSKA, per germline (reference sequence). V lost 1 base to trimming and J lost 0 bases; unmatched junction nucleotides: 6. This CDR3 is built from 16 residues. CDR3 sequence: CSARGEGQNSGNTIYF. CDR3 sequence (DNA): TGCAGTGCTAGAGGAGAGGGACAGAACTCTGGAAACACCATATATTTT.

The CDR3 here is CSARPDRGRNQPQHF. As DNA, the CDR3 is TGCAGTGCTAGGCCGGACAGGGGGCGGAATCAGCCCCAGCATTTT. The gene calls are TRBV20-1 and TRBJ1-5; 11 positions match TRBD1. Germline lookup yields CDR1 DFQATT and CDR2 SNEGSKA (reference sequence). The CDR3 consists of 15 residues. J lost 4 bases, V lost 3 bases, and 5 bases had no gene match.